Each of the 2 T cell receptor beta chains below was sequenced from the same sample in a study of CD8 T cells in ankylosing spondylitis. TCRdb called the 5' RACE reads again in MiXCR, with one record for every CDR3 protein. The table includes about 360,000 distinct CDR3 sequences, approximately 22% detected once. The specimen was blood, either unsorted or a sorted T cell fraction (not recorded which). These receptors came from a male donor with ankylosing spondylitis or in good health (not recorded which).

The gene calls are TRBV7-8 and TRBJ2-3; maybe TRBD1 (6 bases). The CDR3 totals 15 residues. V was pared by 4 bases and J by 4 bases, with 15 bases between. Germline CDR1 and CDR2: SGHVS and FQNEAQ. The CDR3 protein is CASSWLGARADTQYF. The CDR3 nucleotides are TGTGCCAGCAGCTGGCTGGGGGCTCGCGCAGATACGCAGTATTTT.

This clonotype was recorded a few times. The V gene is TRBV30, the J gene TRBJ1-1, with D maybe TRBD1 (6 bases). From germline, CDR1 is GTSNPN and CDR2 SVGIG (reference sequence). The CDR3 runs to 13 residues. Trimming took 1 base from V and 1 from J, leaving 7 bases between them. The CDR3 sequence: CAWSGGGNTEAFF. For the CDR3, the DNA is TGTGCCTGGAGTGGAGGGGGGAACACTGAAGCTTTCTTT.